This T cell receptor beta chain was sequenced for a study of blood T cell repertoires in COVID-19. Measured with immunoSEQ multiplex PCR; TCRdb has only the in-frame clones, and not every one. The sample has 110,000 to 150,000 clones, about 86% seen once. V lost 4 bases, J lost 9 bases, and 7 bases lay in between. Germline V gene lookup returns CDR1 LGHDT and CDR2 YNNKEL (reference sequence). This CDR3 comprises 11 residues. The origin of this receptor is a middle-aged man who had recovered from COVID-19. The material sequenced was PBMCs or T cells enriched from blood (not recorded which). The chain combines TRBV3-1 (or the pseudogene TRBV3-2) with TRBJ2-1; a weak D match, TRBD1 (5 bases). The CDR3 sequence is CASSRTSEQFF. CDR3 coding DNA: TGTGCCAGCAGCCGGACAAGTGAGCAGTTCTTC.